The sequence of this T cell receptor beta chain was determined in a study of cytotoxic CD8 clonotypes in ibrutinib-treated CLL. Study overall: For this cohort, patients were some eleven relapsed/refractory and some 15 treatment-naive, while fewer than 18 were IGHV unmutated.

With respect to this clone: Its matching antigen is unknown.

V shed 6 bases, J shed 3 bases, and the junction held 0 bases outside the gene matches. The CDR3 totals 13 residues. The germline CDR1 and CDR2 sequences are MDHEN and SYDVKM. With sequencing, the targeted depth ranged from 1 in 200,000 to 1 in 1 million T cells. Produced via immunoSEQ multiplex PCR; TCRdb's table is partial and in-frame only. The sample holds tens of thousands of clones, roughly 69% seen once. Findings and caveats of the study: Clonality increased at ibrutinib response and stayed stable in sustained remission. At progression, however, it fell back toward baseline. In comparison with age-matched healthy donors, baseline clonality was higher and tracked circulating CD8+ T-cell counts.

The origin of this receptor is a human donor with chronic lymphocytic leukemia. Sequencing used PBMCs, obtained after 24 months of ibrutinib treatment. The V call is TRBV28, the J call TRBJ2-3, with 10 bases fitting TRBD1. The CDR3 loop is CASRGQGTDTQYF. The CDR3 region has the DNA TGTGCCAGCAGGGGACAGGGGACAGATACGCAGTATTTT. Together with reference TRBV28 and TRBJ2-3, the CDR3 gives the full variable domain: DVKVTQSSRYLVKRTGEKVFLECVQDMDHENMFWYRQDPGLGLRLIYFSYDVKMKEKGDIPEGYSVSREKKERFSLILESASTNQTSMYLCASRGQGTDTQYFGPGTRLTVL.